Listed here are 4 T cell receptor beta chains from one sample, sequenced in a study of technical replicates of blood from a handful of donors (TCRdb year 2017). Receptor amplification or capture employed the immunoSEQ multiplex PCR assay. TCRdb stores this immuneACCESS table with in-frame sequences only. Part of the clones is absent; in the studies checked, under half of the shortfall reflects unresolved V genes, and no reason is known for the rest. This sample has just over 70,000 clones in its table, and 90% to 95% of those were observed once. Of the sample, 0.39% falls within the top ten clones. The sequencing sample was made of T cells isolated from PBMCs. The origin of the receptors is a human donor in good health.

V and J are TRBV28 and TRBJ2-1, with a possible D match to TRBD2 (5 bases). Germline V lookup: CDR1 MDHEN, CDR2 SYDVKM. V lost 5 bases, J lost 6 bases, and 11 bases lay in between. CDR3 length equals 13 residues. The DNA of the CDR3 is TGTGCCAGCAGTGTTCCGGACTTCAATGAGCAGTTCTTC. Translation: CASSVPDFNEQFF.

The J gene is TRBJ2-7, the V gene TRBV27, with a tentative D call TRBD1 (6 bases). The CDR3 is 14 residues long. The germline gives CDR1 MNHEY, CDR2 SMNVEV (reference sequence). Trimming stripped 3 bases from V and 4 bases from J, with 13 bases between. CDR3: CASSFKTGPYEQYF. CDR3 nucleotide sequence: TGTGCCAGCAGTTTTAAGACAGGACCGTACGAGCAGTACTTC.

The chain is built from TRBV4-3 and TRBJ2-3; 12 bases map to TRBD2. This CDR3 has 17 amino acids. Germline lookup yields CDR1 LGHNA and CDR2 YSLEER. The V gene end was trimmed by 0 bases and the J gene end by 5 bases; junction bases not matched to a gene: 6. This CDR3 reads CASSQDLLAGGLDTQYF. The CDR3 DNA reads TGCGCCAGCAGCCAAGATCTACTAGCGGGAGGCTTAGATACGCAGTATTTT.

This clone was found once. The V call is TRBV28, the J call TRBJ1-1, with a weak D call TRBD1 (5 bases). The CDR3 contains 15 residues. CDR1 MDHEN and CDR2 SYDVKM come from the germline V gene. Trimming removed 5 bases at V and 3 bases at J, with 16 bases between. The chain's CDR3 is CASSRALDSHTEAFF. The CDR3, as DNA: TGTGCCAGCAGTCGGGCCCTCGACAGTCACACTGAAGCTTTCTTT.